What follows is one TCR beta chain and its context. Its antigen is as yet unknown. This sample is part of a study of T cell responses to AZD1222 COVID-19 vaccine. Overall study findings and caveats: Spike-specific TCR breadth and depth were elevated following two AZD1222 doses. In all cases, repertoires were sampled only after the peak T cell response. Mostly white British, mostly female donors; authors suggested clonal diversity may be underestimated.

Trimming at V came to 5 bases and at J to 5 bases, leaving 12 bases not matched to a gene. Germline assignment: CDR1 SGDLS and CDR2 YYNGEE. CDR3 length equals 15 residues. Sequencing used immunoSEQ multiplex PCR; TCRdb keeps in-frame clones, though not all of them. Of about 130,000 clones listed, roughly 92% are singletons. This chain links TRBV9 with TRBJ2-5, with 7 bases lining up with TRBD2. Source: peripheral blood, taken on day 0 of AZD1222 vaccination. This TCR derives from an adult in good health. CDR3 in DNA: TGTGCCAGCAGTTTTTCCGGCGGGGGTCTGGAGACCCAGTACTTC. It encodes CASSFSGGGLETQYF.